The 9 T cell receptor beta chains presented below share a single source sample, sequenced in a study of T-cell reconstitution after alpha-beta-depleted transplantation in children. Molecular barcoding with unique molecular identifiers was used for the TCRbeta library. TCRdb fed the PCR reads into MiXCR, producing one record per CDR3 protein. The sample shows some 520,000 distinct CDR3 sequences, approximately 30% of them seen only once. Sequenced here: PBMCs from the stem cell graft donor, sampled from the stem cell graft. These receptors all come from a human donor who donated a stem cell graft to a child with aplastic anemia.

This clonotype was seen only a few times. The chain has TRBV5-1 and TRBJ2-3; weak D call: TRBD1 (5 bases). This CDR3 contains 16 residues. V lost 0 bases, J lost 3 bases, and 14 bases lay in between. Germline V gene sequence: CDR1 SGHRS, CDR2 YFSETQ. The CDR3 DNA is TGCGCCAGCAGCTTGGAGACAACAGGAACAACAGATACGCAGTATTTT. Translation gives CASSLETTGTTDTQYF.

The chain couples TRBV7-9 to TRBJ2-7, with 10 positions matching TRBD2. Germline V gives CDR1 SEHNR, CDR2 FQNEAQ (reference sequence). The CDR3 sequence is 16 residues long. Trimming at V came to 5 bases and at J to 3 bases, leaving 10 bases not matched to a gene. The CDR3 DNA reads as TGTGCCAGCAGCATCAAAGAGCGGGAGGGCGTCTACGAGCAGTACGTC. This gives the protein CASSIKEREGVYEQYV.

V usage is TRBV6-1 and J usage is TRBJ1-5; TRBD1 might be the D (5 bases). V gave up 4 bases and J gave up 0 bases, with 10 bases separating them. The CDR3 totals 15 residues. CDR1 and CDR2 from the germline V gene are MNHNS and SASEGT. This CDR3 is CASSAGTYSNQPQHF. In DNA form, the CDR3 reads TGTGCCAGCAGTGCAGGGACCTATAGCAATCAGCCCCAGCATTTT.

In this sample, this clonotype turned up a few times. The gene calls are TRBV20-1 and TRBJ2-7; D perhaps matches TRBD2 (5 bases). The CDR3 runs 14 residues. Deletions cut 3 bases from V and 5 bases from J, with 17 bases between. The V gene's germline CDR1 is DFQATT and CDR2 SNEGSKA (reference sequence). The CDR3 DNA is TGCAGTGCTAGCCCCCTCGGTAGCGCCGACGAGCAGTACGTC. This codes for CSASPLGSADEQYV.

The V and J genes are TRBV7-2 and TRBJ2-3; no definite D call. Germline CDR1 reads SGHTA; CDR2 reads FQGNSA. CDR3 length: 12 residues. V lost 8 bases, J lost 3 bases, and 9 bases lay in between. The CDR3 sequence is CASRLVTDTQYF. In nucleotides, the CDR3 is TGTGCCAGCCGTTTGGTAACAGATACGCAGTATTTT.

This clonotype was detected only a few times. CDR3 sequence: CSARGQGGLRNTEAFF. The CDR3 DNA is TGCAGTGCTAGGGGACAGGGAGGGCTAAGAAACACTGAAGCTTTCTTT. This chain uses TRBV20-1 with TRBJ1-1; 9 nucleotides align to TRBD1. The CDR3 length is 16 residues. Germline V lookup: CDR1 DFQATT, CDR2 SNEGSKA (reference sequence). After removal of 3 bases from V and 2 bases from J, the junction contained 10 bases not matched to a gene.

The CDR3 reads CAWSSIYEQYF. The CDR3 nucleotides are TGTGCCTGGAGTTCCATATACGAGCAGTACTTC. The chain has TRBV30 and TRBJ2-7; D unresolved. The CDR3 length is 11 residues. V was shortened by 2 bases and J by 4 bases, with 6 bases between the two germline ends. Germline CDR1 GTSNPN, CDR2 SVGIG (reference sequence). Together with reference TRBV30 and TRBJ2-7, the CDR3 gives the full variable domain: SQTIHQWPATLVQPVGSPLSLECTVEGTSNPNLYWYRQAAGRGLQLLFYSVGIGQISSEVPQNLSASRPQDRQFILSSKKLLLSDSGFYLCAWSSIYEQYFGPGTRLTVT.

The genes are TRBV11-2 and TRBJ2-2; perhaps TRBD2 as D (6 bases). The ends were cut back, 6 bases at V and 9 bases at J, with 17 bases in the middle. The CDR3 runs to 14 residues. The germline V gene encodes CDR1 SGHAT and CDR2 FQNNGV. DNA for the CDR3: TGTGCCAGCAGTTACGCCGCGGGGACCCGGGAGCTGTTTTTT. It codes for CASSYAAGTRELFF.

This clonotype was detected only a few times. The chain couples TRBV13 to TRBJ2-6; TRBD1 aligns across 7 bases. The J segment lost 2 bases and the V segment lost 4 bases, leaving 23 bases of the junction unmatched. This CDR3 spans 22 amino acids. Germline loops: CDR1 PRHDT, CDR2 FYEKMQ (reference sequence). CDR3 bases: TGTGCCAGCAGCTCACTTGGCGTGAGGGTCCCTACAGGGGTGGCTGGGGCCAACGTCCTGACTTTC. It is translated as CASSSLGVRVPTGVAGANVLTF.